These 6 T cell receptor beta chains were all obtained from the same sample, sequenced in a study of T cells after posttransplantation cyclophosphamide. Clones were read by immunoSEQ multiplex PCR, and TCRdb kept only the in-frame ones, dropping some. The sample includes 30,000 to 40,000 clones, about 90% of them seen just once. Input material: PBMCs. These receptors were obtained from a middle-aged woman with a blood cancer, CMV-positive, and with a related stem cell donor.

This chain joins TRBV28 and TRBJ2-5, with D hard to call. Germline lookup yields CDR1 MDHEN and CDR2 SYDVKM. Between the trimmed V and J ends, which lost 3 bases and 1 base, there was a span of 15 bases. CDR3 length: 16 residues. This chain's CDR3 is CASSFQAPSPQETQYF. CDR3 nucleotide sequence: TGTGCCAGCAGTTTTCAGGCTCCCTCCCCCCAAGAGACCCAGTACTTC.

The chain has TRBV5-4 and TRBJ2-3; 12 bases fit TRBD2. Germline trimming cut 4 bases from V and 3 bases from J; bases unmatched to any gene: 12. The CDR3 consists of 18 residues. Germline lookup yields CDR1 SGHNT and CDR2 YYREEE (reference sequence). This CDR3 reads CASSQAEVGLAGTDTQYF. DNA for the CDR3: TGTGCCAGCAGCCAAGCCGAGGTAGGACTAGCGGGGACAGATACGCAGTATTTT. The full variable domain, completed using reference TRBV5-4 and TRBJ2-3, is ETGVTQSPTHLIKTRGQQVTLRCSSQSGHNTVSWYQQALGQGPQFIFQYYREEENGRGNFPPRFSGLQFPNYSSELNVNALELDDSALYLCASSQAEVGLAGTDTQYFGPGTRLTVL.

The rearrangement joins TRBV5-1 to TRBJ1-1, with D hard to call. V was cut by 0 bases and J by 2 bases, with 8 bases left in between. The CDR3 sequence is 14 residues long. Germline V gives CDR1 SGHRS, CDR2 YFSETQ. CDR3: CASSLESRNTEAFF. The DNA for the CDR3 is TGCGCCAGCAGCTTGGAATCCAGAAACACTGAAGCTTTCTTT.

The J gene is TRBJ1-6, the V gene TRBV5-4, with 7 bases aligning to TRBD1. Germline CDR1 reads SGHNT; CDR2 reads YYREEE (reference sequence). V was clipped by 5 bases and J by 1 base; unmatched bases: 6. The CDR3 runs 16 residues. The CDR3 DNA reads TGTGCCAGCAGTTCGACAGGGACATCCTATAATTCACCCCTCCACTTT. Its translation is CASSSTGTSYNSPLHF.

The chain carries TRBV5-1 and TRBJ1-5, with no clear D. Per the germline V gene, CDR1 is SGHRS and CDR2 is YFSETQ. V was clipped by 4 bases and J by 5 bases, with 7 bases between them. The CDR3 is 12 residues long. CDR3 coding DNA: TGCGCCAGCAGCCACAAAGATCAGCCCCAGCATTTT. Its translation: CASSHKDQPQHF.

Here the CDR3 reads CASGEGYNEQFF. In nucleotides, the CDR3 is TGTGCCAGCGGGGAGGGGTACAATGAGCAGTTCTTC. The rearrangement joins TRBV27 to TRBJ2-1; 7 bases match TRBD2. The trim removed 8 bases at V and 4 bases at J, leaving 2 bases unmatched. The germline gives CDR1 MNHEY, CDR2 SMNVEV (reference sequence). This CDR3 contains 12 residues.